This T cell receptor beta chain was recorded in a study of human T cells and chemical hapten exposure. Via MiXCR, TCRdb re-called the RACE reads, giving one row per CDR3 protein. The sample has 89,000 or so distinct CDR3 sequences, around 6.7% seen once. This clonotype occurred many times. This sample's time point: patch test 2, 6 weeks after DPC sensitization. The treatment is: therapeutic diphenylcyclopropenone sensitization with weekly scalp DPC. Germline CDR1 DFQATT, CDR2 SNEGSKA (reference sequence). J was trimmed by 3 bases and V by 4 bases; bases with no gene match: 3. The CDR3 is 13 amino acids.

Sample: whole blood, taken in connection with sensitization to the hapten diphenylcyclopropenone (DPC). V and J are TRBV20-1 and TRBJ1-5; 7 positions agree with TRBD1. This TCR came from a woman aged 25 to 39 with alopecia areata. Some clones in this sample may be carry-over from other donors' samples. CDR3 nucleotide sequence: TGCAGTGCTATGGACAGGCCCAATCAGCCCCAGCATTTT. Protein sequence: CSAMDRPNQPQHF.